Sequencing of this T cell receptor (beta chain) was carried out in a study of blood T cells in healthy people across ages. The wider study: About one barcoded beta molecule per two T cells was the capture yield of template switching.

Primers used in a second PCR of roughly 7 to 12 cycles were a sample-barcoded 5' primer and a J-beta primer mix. A single record per CDR3 protein comes from TCRdb applying MiXCR to the 5' RACE reads. The data contain some 1,500,000 distinct CDR3 sequences, about 45% of them singletons. This clonotype came up a few times. Donor samples were obtained from healthy Caucasian individuals from Russia, aged about 6 to 100. Specimen: blood. This clonotype was sampled from a woman under 30 in good health.

For the CDR3, the DNA is TGTGCCAGCAGCGTAGTCTCATCTGGGGCCAACGTCCTGACTTTC. It specifies CASSVVSSGANVLTF. This chain connects TRBV9 to TRBJ2-6; D is undetermined. This CDR3 is 15 amino acids long. The germline V and J ends were trimmed by 0 bases and 1 base, with 5 bases remaining between them. The germline gives CDR1 SGDLS, CDR2 YYNGEE.